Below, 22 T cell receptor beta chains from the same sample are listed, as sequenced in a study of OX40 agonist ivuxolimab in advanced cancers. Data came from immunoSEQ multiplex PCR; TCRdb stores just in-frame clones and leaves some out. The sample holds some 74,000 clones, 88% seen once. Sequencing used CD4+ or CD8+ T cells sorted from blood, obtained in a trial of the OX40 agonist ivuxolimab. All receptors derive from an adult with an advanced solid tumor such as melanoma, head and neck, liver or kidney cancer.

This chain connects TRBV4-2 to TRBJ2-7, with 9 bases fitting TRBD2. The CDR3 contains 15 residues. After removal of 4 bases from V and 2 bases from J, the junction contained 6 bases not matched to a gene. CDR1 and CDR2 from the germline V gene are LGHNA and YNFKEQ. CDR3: CASSRLGLATYEQYF. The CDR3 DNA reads TGTGCCAGCAGCCGTTTAGGACTAGCGACCTACGAGCAGTACTTC.

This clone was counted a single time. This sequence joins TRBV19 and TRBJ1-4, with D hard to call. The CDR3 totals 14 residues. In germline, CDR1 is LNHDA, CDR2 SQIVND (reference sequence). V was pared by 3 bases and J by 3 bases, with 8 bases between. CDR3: CASSITGPNEKLFF. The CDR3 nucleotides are TGTGCCAGTAGTATCACGGGTCCTAATGAAAAACTGTTTTTT.

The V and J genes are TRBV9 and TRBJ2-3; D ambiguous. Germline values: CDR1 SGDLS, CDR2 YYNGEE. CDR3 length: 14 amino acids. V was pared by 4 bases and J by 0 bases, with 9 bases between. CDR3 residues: CASSPMDSTDTQYF. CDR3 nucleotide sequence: TGTGCCAGCAGCCCGATGGACAGCACAGATACGCAGTATTTT.

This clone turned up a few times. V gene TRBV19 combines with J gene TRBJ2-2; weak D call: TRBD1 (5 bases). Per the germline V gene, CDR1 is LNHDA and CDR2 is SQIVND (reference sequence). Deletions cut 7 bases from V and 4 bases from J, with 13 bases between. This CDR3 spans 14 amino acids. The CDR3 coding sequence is TGTGCCAGTACAGGGATTATGCGCACCGGGGAGCTGTTTTTT. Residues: CASTGIMRTGELFF.

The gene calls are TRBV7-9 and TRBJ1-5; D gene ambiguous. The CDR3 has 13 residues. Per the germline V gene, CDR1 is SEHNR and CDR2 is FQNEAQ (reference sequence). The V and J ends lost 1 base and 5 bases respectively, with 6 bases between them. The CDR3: CASSLEPDQPQHF. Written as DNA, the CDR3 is TGTGCCAGCAGCTTAGAACCAGATCAGCCCCAGCATTTT.

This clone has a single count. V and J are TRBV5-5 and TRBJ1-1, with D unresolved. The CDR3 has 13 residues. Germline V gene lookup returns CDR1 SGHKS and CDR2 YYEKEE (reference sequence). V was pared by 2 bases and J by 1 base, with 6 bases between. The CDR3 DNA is TGTGCCAGCAGCTTCCAGCCGAACACTGAAGCTTTCTTT. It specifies CASSFQPNTEAFF.

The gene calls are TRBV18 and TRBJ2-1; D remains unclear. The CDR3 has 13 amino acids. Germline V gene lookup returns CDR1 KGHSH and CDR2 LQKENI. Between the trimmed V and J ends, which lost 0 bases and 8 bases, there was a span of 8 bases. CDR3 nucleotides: TGTGCCAGCTCACCACCGTCAGTCGATGAGCAGTTCTTC. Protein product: CASSPPSVDEQFF.

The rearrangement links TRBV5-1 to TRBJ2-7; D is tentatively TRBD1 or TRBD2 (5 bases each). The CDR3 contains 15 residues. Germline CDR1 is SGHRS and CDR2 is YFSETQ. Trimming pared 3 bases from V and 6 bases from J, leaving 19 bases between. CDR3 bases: TGCGCCAGCAGCTACTGGGACGTCGGATCCGGCGAGCAGTACTTC. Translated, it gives CASSYWDVGSGEQYF.

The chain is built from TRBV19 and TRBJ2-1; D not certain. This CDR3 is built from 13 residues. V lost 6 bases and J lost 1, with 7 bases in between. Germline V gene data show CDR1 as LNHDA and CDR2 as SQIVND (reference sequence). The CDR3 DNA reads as TGTGCCAGTAGATCGCTGTCCTACAATGAGCAGTTCTTC. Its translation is CASRSLSYNEQFF.

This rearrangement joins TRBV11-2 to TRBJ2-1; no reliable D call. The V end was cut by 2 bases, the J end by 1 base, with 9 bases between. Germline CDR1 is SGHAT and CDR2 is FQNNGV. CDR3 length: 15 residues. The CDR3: CASSLLAVSYNEQFF. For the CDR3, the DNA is TGTGCCAGCAGCTTATTAGCAGTTTCCTACAATGAGCAGTTCTTC.

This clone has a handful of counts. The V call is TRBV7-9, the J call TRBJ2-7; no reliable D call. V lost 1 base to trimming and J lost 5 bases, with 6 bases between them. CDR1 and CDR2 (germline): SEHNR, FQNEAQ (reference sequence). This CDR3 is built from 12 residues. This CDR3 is CASSLVGNEQYF. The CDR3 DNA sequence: TGTGCCAGCAGCTTAGTAGGCAACGAGCAGTACTTC. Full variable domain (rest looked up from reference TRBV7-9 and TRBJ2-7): DTGVSQNPRHKITKRGQNVTFRCDPISEHNRLYWYRQTLGQGPEFLTYFQNEAQLEKSRLLSDRFSAERPKGSFSTLEIQRTEQGDSAMYLCASSLVGNEQYFGPGTRLTVT.

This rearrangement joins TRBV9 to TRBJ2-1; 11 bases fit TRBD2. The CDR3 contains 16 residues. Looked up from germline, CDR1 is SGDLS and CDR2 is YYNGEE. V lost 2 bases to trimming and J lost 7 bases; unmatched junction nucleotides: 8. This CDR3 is CASSVHSGRAVNEQFF. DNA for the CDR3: TGTGCCAGCAGCGTTCATAGCGGGAGGGCCGTAAATGAGCAGTTCTTC.

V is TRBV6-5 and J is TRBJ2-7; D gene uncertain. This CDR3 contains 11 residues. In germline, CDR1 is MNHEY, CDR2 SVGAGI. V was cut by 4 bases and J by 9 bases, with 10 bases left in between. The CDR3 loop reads CASSSGAAQYF. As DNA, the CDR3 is TGTGCCAGCAGTTCTGGAGCAGCGCAGTACTTC.

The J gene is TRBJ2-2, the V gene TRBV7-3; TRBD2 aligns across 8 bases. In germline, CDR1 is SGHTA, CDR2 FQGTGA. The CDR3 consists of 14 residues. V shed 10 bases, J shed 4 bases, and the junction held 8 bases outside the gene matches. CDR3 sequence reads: CATRLAPGTGELFF. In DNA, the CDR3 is TGTGCCACCCGACTAGCGCCTGGCACCGGGGAGCTGTTTTTT.

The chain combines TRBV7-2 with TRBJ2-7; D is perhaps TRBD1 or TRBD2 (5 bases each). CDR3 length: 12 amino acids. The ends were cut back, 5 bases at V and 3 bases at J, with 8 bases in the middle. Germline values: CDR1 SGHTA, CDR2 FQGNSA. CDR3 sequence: CASSNGGYEQYF. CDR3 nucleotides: TGTGCCAGCAGCAATGGGGGCTACGAGCAGTACTTC.

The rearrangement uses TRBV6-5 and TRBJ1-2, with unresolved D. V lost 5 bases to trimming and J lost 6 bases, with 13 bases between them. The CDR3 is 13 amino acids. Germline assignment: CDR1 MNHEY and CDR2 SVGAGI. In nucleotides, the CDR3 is TGTGCCAGCAGTGCGGGCTCCTTCCATGGCTACACCTTC. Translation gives CASSAGSFHGYTF.

The CDR3 nucleotides read TGCAGCGTTGAAGATCGGGTTACCCAGTACTTC. Amino acid sequence: CSVEDRVTQYF. The chain joins TRBV29-1 to TRBJ2-5; no definite D call. This CDR3 contains 11 residues. Germline assignment: CDR1 SQVTM and CDR2 ANQGSEA. V dropped 0 bases and J dropped 8 bases, with 7 bases sitting between them.

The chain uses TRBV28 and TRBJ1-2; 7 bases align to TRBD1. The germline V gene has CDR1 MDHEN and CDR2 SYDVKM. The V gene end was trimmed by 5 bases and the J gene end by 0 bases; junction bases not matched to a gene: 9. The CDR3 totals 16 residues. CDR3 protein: CASSRQQGRANYGYTF. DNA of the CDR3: TGTGCCAGCAGTCGTCAACAGGGGCGAGCTAACTATGGCTACACCTTC.

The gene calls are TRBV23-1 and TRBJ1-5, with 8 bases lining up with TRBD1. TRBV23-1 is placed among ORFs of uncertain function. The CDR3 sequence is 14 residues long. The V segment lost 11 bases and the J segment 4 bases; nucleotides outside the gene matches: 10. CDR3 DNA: TGCGCCGGGCGGACAGGGAGTAGAAATCAGCCCCAGCATTTT. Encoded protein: CAGRTGSRNQPQHF.

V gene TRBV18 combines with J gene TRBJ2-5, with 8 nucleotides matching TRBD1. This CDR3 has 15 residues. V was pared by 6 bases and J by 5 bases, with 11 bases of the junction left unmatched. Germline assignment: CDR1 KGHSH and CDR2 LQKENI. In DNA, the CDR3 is TGTGCCAGCTCCCTCGCCCCAGGGGGCCTGGAGACCCAGTACTTC. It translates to CASSLAPGGLETQYF.

For the CDR3, the DNA is TGCGCCAGCAGCTCGGGACAGGGAGGAGGAAACACCATATATTTT. It yields the protein CASSSGQGGGNTIYF. This rearrangement joins TRBV5-1 to TRBJ1-3; 9 bases match TRBD1. Germline loops: CDR1 SGHRS, CDR2 YFSETQ. This CDR3 has 15 residues. The V segment lost 3 bases and the J segment 4 bases; nucleotides outside the gene matches: 5.

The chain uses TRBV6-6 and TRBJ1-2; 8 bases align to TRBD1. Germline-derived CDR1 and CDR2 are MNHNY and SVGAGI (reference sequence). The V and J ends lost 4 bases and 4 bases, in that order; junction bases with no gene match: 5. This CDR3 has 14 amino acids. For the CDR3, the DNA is TGTGCCAGCAGTTCACCAGGGGGCCGCTATGGCTACACCTTC. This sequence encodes CASSSPGGRYGYTF.